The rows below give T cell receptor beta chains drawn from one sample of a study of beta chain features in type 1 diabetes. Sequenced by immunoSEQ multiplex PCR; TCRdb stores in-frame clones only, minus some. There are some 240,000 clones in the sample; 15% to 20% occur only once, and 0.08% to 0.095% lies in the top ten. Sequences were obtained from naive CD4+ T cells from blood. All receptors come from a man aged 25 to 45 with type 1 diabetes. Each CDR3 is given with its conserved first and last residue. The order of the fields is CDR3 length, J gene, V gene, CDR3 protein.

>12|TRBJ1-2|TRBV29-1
CSVAGQHIGYTF
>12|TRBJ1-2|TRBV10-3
CAISDLGDGYTF
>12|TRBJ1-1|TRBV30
CAWDRANTEAFF
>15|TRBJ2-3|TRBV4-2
CASSQDPRREDTQYF
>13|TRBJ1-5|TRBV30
CAWTSVDGGPRHF
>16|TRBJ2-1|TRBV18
CASSPPSGTRGGEQFF
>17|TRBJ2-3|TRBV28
CASRVAGAPKGTDTQYF
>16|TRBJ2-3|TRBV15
CATSRVSGRDTDTQYF
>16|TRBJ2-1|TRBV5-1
CASSLRGAPTYNEQFF
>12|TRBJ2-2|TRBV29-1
CSVGRGSGELFF
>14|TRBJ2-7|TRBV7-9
CASNLDSSSYEQYF
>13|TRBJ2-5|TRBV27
CASSFRPEETQYF
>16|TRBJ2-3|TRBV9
CASSVEGRYYTDTQYF
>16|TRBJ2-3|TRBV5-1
CASSLVQGSATDTQYF
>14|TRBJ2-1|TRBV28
CASTTGSSYNEQFF
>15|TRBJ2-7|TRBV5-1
CASAPREGADYEQYF
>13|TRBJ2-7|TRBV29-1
CSVAGTPSYEQYF
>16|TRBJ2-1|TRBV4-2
CASSQVALAGPWEQFF
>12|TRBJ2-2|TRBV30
CGGQPNTGELFF
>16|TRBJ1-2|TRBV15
CATSSLPGQGLHGYTF
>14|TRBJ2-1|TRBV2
CASSVSGSYNEQFF
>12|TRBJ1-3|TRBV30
CAWSVGQDSQVF
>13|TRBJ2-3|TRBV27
CASRASRTDTQYF
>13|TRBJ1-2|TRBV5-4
CASSSRVNYGYTF
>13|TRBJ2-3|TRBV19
CASSIGNTDTQYF
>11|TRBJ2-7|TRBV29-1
CSVVNSYEQYF
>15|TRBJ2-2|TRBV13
CASSVLAGGNGELFF
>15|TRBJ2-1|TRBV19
CASSIVPGYYNEQFF
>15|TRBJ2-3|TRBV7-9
CASSPRPSDTDTQYF
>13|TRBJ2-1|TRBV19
CASSIRRYNEQFF
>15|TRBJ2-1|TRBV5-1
CASSFLAGSYNEQFF
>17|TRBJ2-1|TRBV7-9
CASSSPRVSGSYNEQFF
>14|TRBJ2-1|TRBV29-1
CSVGLAGTVNEQFF
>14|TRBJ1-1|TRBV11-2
CASSWGQGTGEAFF
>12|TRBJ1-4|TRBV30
CAWSASVEKLFF
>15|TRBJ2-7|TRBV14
CASSPSGSPANEQYF
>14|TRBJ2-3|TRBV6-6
CASSYAGSTDTQYF
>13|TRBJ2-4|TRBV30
CAWSVLPSVGQYF
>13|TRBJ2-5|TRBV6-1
CASSEGGKETQYF
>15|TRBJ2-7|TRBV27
CASSSPPAGTYEQYF
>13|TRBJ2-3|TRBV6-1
CASSEVGADTQYF
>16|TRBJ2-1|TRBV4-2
CASSQDQAGDYNEQFF
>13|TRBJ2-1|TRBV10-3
CPRGGGRDNEQFF
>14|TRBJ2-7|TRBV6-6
CASSFGQGVYEQYF
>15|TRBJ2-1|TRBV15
CATSPGLAVYNEQFF
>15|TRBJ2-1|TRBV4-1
CASSPGLAGGNEQFF